Following are 25 T cell receptor beta chains from one sample sequenced in a study of CD8 T cells in ankylosing spondylitis. Findings and caveats of the study: A motif of under ten highly homologous TCR beta variants was seen as apparently characteristic of ankylosing spondylitis blood.

TCRdb re-called the 5' RACE reads through MiXCR, storing one row per CDR3 protein. The table shows roughly 470,000 distinct CDR3 sequences, with 25% to 30% occurring only once. No antigen has been assigned to these receptors. Sequencing was carried out using blood, either unsorted or a sorted T cell fraction (not recorded which). The receptors were gathered from a male donor with ankylosing spondylitis.

This clonotype showed up just a few times. The chain couples TRBV7-9 to TRBJ1-2; 9 bases agree with TRBD1. CDR3 length: 15 amino acids. Trimming removed 3 bases from V and 5 bases from J; junction bases left unmatched: 7. CDR1 is SEHNR and CDR2 is FQNEAQ in the germline V gene (reference sequence). The chain's CDR3 is CASSFPQGARYGYTF. In nucleotides, the CDR3 is TGTGCCAGCAGCTTCCCACAGGGGGCGAGGTATGGCTACACCTTC.

The rearrangement links TRBV25-1 to TRBJ2-7; D may be TRBD2 (7 bases). The CDR3 loop spans 15 amino acids. The germline CDR1 and CDR2 sequences are MGHDK and SYGVNS. Trimming cost V 3 bases and J 5 bases, with 17 bases left between them. CDR3 bases: TGTGCCAGCAGTGATTGGGGGGGCCCGGTCGACGAGCAGTACTTC. It yields the protein CASSDWGGPVDEQYF.

This clonotype was observed a single time. The chain combines TRBV2 with TRBJ2-3; perhaps TRBD1 as D (6 bases). Germline loops: CDR1 SNHLY, CDR2 FYNNEI. This CDR3 contains 14 residues. The V end lost 7 bases, the J end lost 0 bases, and 11 bases lay between the germline ends. CDR3 residues: CASKGGISTDTQYF. Written as DNA, the CDR3 is TGTGCCAGCAAAGGGGGAATTAGCACAGATACGCAGTATTTT.

The chain links TRBV5-6 to TRBJ2-5; 9 bases agree with TRBD2. Looked up from germline, CDR1 is SGHDT and CDR2 is YYEEEE. This CDR3 is built from 14 residues. Losses at the gene ends were 3 bases for V and 4 bases for J; bases not matched to a gene: 4. The CDR3 spells CASSSGLAAETQYF. DNA for the CDR3: TGTGCCAGCAGCTCGGGACTAGCCGCAGAGACCCAGTACTTC.

The chain combines TRBV9 with TRBJ2-1; D remains ambiguous. V lost 0 bases and J 3 bases, leaving 10 bases between the germline ends. Germline loops: CDR1 SGDLS, CDR2 YYNGEE. This CDR3 is built from 15 residues. The CDR3 region is CASSVVSSNYNEQFF. The CDR3 region has the DNA TGTGCCAGCAGCGTAGTCTCTAGTAACTACAATGAGCAGTTCTTC.

The chain joins TRBV29-1 to TRBJ2-1, with TRBD1 matching over 11 bases. J lost 3 bases, V lost 8 bases, and 9 bases had no gene match. Germline CDR1 is SQVTM and CDR2 is ANQGSEA. The CDR3 loop spans 15 amino acids. The CDR3 spells CSLLSGTGGYNEQFF. The DNA for the CDR3 is TGCAGCCTTCTTAGCGGGACAGGGGGCTACAATGAGCAGTTCTTC.

V is TRBV20-1 and J is TRBJ2-5, with TRBD2 matching over 12 bases. The length of the CDR3 is 15 residues. Germline V CDR1 and CDR2: DFQATT, SNEGSKA (reference sequence). Trimming removed 3 bases from V and 5 bases from J; junction bases left unmatched: 7. In DNA form, the CDR3 reads TGCAGTGCTAGTGCTAGCGGGAGGGCCGGTGAGACCCAGTACTTC. This translates into CSASASGRAGETQYF.

This clonotype was detected only a few times. CDR3 coding DNA: TGTGCCAGCAGCCCGAGGAGGATAGACTACGAGCAGTACTTC. It specifies CASSPRRIDYEQYF. The V call is TRBV7-2, the J call TRBJ2-7, with TRBD2 as a possible D gene (5 bases). The CDR3 loop spans 14 amino acids. Germline V gene sequence: CDR1 SGHTA, CDR2 FQGNSA. V gave up 5 bases and J gave up 3 bases, with 14 bases separating them. Full variable domain (missing parts from reference TRBV7-2 and TRBJ2-7): GAGVSQSPSNKVTEKGKDVELRCDPISGHTALYWYRQSLGQGLEFLIYFQGNSAPDKSGLPSDRFSAERTGGSVSTLTIQRTQQEDSAVYLCASSPRRIDYEQYFGPGTRLTVT.

V is TRBV20-1 and J is TRBJ2-1, with TRBD2 matching 9 bases. The CDR3 has 15 residues. The V segment lost 3 bases and the J segment 0 bases; nucleotides outside the gene matches: 3. Germline CDR1 is DFQATT and CDR2 is SNEGSKA (reference sequence). The CDR3 is CSASAGGSSYNEQFF. CDR3 nucleotide sequence: TGCAGTGCTAGCGCGGGAGGGAGCTCCTACAATGAGCAGTTCTTC.

This clonotype appeared a few times. The chain is built from TRBV4-2 and TRBJ2-2, with 8 bases fitting TRBD2. In germline, CDR1 is LGHNA, CDR2 YNFKEQ. V lost 4 bases and J lost 6; bases outside the gene matches: 10. The CDR3 sequence is 16 residues long. CDR3 nucleotides: TGTGCCAGCAGCCTCAATCCGCGGGAGGAAGCCGGGGAGCTGTTTTTT. As protein: CASSLNPREEAGELFF.

The V call is TRBV7-6, the J call TRBJ2-1, with a tentative D call TRBD2 (5 bases). The CDR3 totals 15 residues. Germline V gene sequence: CDR1 SGHVS, CDR2 FNYEAQ. V lost 4 bases, J lost 1 base, and 11 bases lay in between. CDR3: CASSYSGVSYNEQFF. The CDR3 DNA reads TGTGCCAGCAGCTATTCCGGGGTTTCCTACAATGAGCAGTTCTTC.

This clonotype was observed a few times. The chain couples TRBV12-3 or TRBV12-4 to TRBJ2-7; D not certain. Deletions cut 6 bases from V and 3 bases from J, with 12 bases between. There are 13 residues in the CDR3. The CDR3: CASSLSGDYEQYV. DNA for the CDR3: TGTGCCAGCAGCTTGAGTGGAGACTACGAGCAGTACGTC.

In this sample, this clonotype turned up a few times. The J gene is TRBJ2-5, the V gene TRBV3-1; D perhaps matches TRBD2 (5 bases). This CDR3 contains 15 residues. Trimming pared 0 bases from V and 4 bases from J, leaving 12 bases between. Germline CDR1 and CDR2: LGHDT and YNNKEL (reference sequence). CDR3 loop: CASSQEFGSGETQYF. In DNA, the CDR3 is TGTGCCAGCAGCCAAGAATTTGGGAGCGGAGAGACCCAGTACTTC.

The rearrangement joins TRBV15 to TRBJ1-4, with D unclear. V was trimmed by 0 bases and J by 7 bases, leaving 3 bases between them. The germline V gene encodes CDR1 LNHNV and CDR2 YYDKDF (reference sequence). CDR3 size: 12 residues. The chain's CDR3 is CATSREGEKLFF. In DNA form, the CDR3 reads TGTGCCACCAGCAGAGAGGGTGAAAAACTGTTTTTT.

This clonotype was detected a few times. V and J are TRBV30 and TRBJ2-5, with a possible D match to TRBD1 (6 bases). Germline V gives CDR1 GTSNPN, CDR2 SVGIG (reference sequence). This CDR3 contains 14 residues. The ends were cut back, 3 bases at V and 2 bases at J, with 13 bases in the middle. CDR3 amino acids: CAWSRTDFQETQYF. The DNA for the CDR3 is TGTGCCTGGAGCCGGACAGATTTTCAAGAGACCCAGTACTTC.

In this sample, this clonotype turned up a few times. The chain employs TRBV12-3 or TRBV12-4 and TRBJ1-2; 9 nucleotides line up with TRBD1. This CDR3 spans 18 amino acids. V lost 6 bases, J lost 0 bases, and 14 bases stayed unmatched. Here the CDR3 reads CASRNMDRGPKANYGYTF. CDR3 DNA sequence: TGTGCCAGCAGAAATATGGACAGGGGCCCGAAAGCTAACTATGGCTACACCTTC.

In this sample, this clonotype turned up a few times. J is TRBJ1-2 and V is TRBV15; 10 bases are a match to TRBD1. With 1 base clipped from V and 7 bases from J, the junction kept 12 bases outside the gene matches. Per germline, CDR1 LNHNV and CDR2 YYDKDF (reference sequence). CDR3 length: 17 amino acids. The CDR3 loop is CATSRGGGQGLRSGYTF. The CDR3 bases are TGTGCCACCAGCAGAGGAGGGGGACAGGGGTTGCGGTCTGGCTACACCTTC.

This clonotype appeared a few times. The chain couples TRBV29-1 to TRBJ2-7, with 13 bases matching TRBD2. Germline CDR1 reads SQVTM; CDR2 reads ANQGSEA. With V trimmed by 7 bases and J by 2 bases, 5 bases remained unmatched. The CDR3 has 14 amino acids. CDR3 in amino acids: CSAWTSGRTYEQYF. As DNA, the CDR3 is TGCAGCGCCTGGACTAGCGGGAGAACCTACGAGCAGTACTTC.

This clonotype was seen many times. The chain employs TRBV5-1 and TRBJ2-7; 8 nucleotides line up with TRBD1. The CDR3 totals 15 residues. The J segment lost 5 bases and the V segment lost 3 bases, leaving 10 bases of the junction unmatched. Germline V lookup: CDR1 SGHRS, CDR2 YFSETQ. CDR3 nucleotide sequence: TGCGCCAGCAGCTATGGACAGGGCCCGGTTCACGAGCAGTACTTC. This gives the protein CASSYGQGPVHEQYF.

A few counts support this clonotype. The chain recombines TRBV2 with TRBJ2-7; perhaps TRBD2 as D (5 bases). Deletions cut 6 bases from V and 6 bases from J, with 15 bases between. This CDR3 region has 13 residues. Germline V gene sequence: CDR1 SNHLY, CDR2 FYNNEI. CDR3 coding DNA: TGTGCCAGCAGACTTGGTCCCGGAGGCGAGCAGTACGTC. As protein: CASRLGPGGEQYV.

This clonotype was recorded a few times. This may stem from a read error, because a much larger clone lies one nucleotide away. This rearrangement joins TRBV20-1 to TRBJ2-3; no clear D gene. CDR1 and CDR2 (germline): DFQATT, SNEGSKA (reference sequence). The ends were cut back, 4 bases at V and 2 bases at J, with 4 bases in the middle. The CDR3 runs 11 residues. Here the CDR3 DNA reads TGCAGTGCTATCTTCACAGATACGCAGTATTTT. Encoded protein: CSAIFTDTQYF.

This clonotype was picked up a small number of times. The chain carries TRBV2 and TRBJ2-7; D unclear. V lost 2 bases and J lost 7, with 9 bases in between. The CDR3 runs 12 residues. The germline gives CDR1 SNHLY, CDR2 FYNNEI. The DNA for the CDR3 is TGTGCCAGCAGTGAATCTTCCGGGGAGCAGTACGTC. Translated: CASSESSGEQYV.

This sequence joins TRBV20-1 and TRBJ2-3; 7 positions match TRBD2. Germline lookup yields CDR1 DFQATT and CDR2 SNEGSKA (reference sequence). The CDR3 totals 13 residues. Trimming cost V 3 bases and J 4 bases; bases outside gene matches: 4. CDR3 region: CSARRGSPDTQYF. In DNA, the CDR3 is TGCAGTGCTAGGCGCGGGAGCCCAGATACGCAGTATTTT.

The table lists this clonotype with a few counts. The chain uses TRBV3-1 and TRBJ2-1, with D uncertain. The germline CDR1 and CDR2 sequences are LGHDT and YNNKEL (reference sequence). V was shortened by 4 bases and J by 7 bases, with 17 bases between the two germline ends. The length of the CDR3 is 15 residues. The CDR3 DNA reads as TGTGCCAGCAGCCCCCTTCAGCTCGCCGCGAATGAGCAGTTCTTC. Its protein is CASSPLQLAANEQFF.

The chain has TRBV27 and TRBJ1-1; D is unclear. The CDR3 loop spans 13 amino acids. The germline V gene encodes CDR1 MNHEY and CDR2 SMNVEV (reference sequence). V lost 8 bases and J lost 4, with 14 bases in between. DNA of the CDR3: TGTGCCAGCCGCATTCTGTCTACCACTGAAGCTTTCTTT. Amino acids: CASRILSTTEAFF.